What follows are 21 T cell receptor beta chains derived from one specimen sequenced in a study of T cells and Merkel cell carcinoma outcomes. The assay was immunoSEQ multiplex PCR, and TCRdb's table has in-frame clones only and misses some. This table holds roughly 11,000 clones, nearly 97% found once. Sequenced input: tumor tissue from Merkel cell carcinoma. All receptors come from a human donor with Merkel cell carcinoma.

V gene TRBV19 combines with J gene TRBJ1-2, with D maybe TRBD1 (5 bases). CDR1 and CDR2 (germline): LNHDA, SQIVND (reference sequence). CDR3 length: 12 residues. V was trimmed by 9 bases and J by 6 bases, leaving 14 bases between them. CDR3 bases: TGTGCCAGCCTTTTGGGGACGAATGGCTACACCTTC. This encodes CASLLGTNGYTF.

The chain combines TRBV11-3 with TRBJ1-1; TRBD1 might be the D (5 bases). The CDR3 length is 14 residues. V lost 3 bases and J 0 bases, leaving 8 bases between the germline ends. The germline gives CDR1 SGHNT, CDR2 YENEEA. CDR3 amino acids: CASSFGHLNTEAFF. CDR3 bases: TGTGCCAGCAGCTTCGGACACTTGAACACTGAAGCTTTCTTT.

The genes are TRBV7-9 and TRBJ1-4, with D hard to call. The V end lost 5 bases, the J end lost 4 bases, and 11 bases lay between the germline ends. The CDR3 length is 14 residues. The germline CDR1 and CDR2 sequences are SEHNR and FQNEAQ (reference sequence). The CDR3 is CASSLGQDNEKLFF. CDR3 DNA sequence: TGTGCCAGCAGCCTCGGGCAGGATAATGAAAAACTGTTTTTT.

CDR3 amino acids: CASSLTGGDYEQYF. In nucleotides, the CDR3 is TGCGCCAGCAGCTTGACAGGGGGGGACTACGAGCAGTACTTC. The rearrangement uses TRBV5-1 and TRBJ2-7, with D possibly matching TRBD1 (8 bases). The germline V and J ends were trimmed by 1 base and 3 bases, with 11 bases remaining between them. CDR1 SGHRS and CDR2 YFSETQ come from the germline V gene. CDR3 length: 14 residues.

The V call is TRBV6-5, the J call TRBJ1-2; TRBD1 might be the D (5 bases). Germline V gives CDR1 MNHEY, CDR2 SVGAGI. This CDR3 contains 15 residues. V was clipped by 4 bases and J by 2 bases, with 14 bases between them. The CDR3 sequence: CASSSDEWGNYGYTF. CDR3 bases: TGTGCCAGCAGTTCCGACGAGTGGGGGAACTATGGCTACACCTTC.

This clone appeared once. J is TRBJ2-7 and V is TRBV7-9; 8 nucleotides match TRBD1. Per the germline V gene, CDR1 is SEHNR and CDR2 is FQNEAQ (reference sequence). V dropped 5 bases and J dropped 0; count of bases not matched to a gene: 6. The CDR3 has 15 amino acids. The CDR3 nucleotides read TGTGCCAGCAGCCCCCAGGGACAGGTCTCCTACGAGCAGTACTTC. Encoded protein: CASSPQGQVSYEQYF. The entire variable domain, with the rest obtained from reference TRBV7-9 and TRBJ2-7, is as follows: DTGVSQNPRHKITKRGQNVTFRCDPISEHNRLYWYRQTLGQGPEFLTYFQNEAQLEKSRLLSDRFSAERPKGSFSTLEIQRTEQGDSAMYLCASSPQGQVSYEQYFGPGTRLTVT.

The rearrangement links TRBV2 to TRBJ2-7, with TRBD2 matching 8 bases. Germline V gene data show CDR1 as SNHLY and CDR2 as FYNNEI. The V and J ends lost 6 bases and 6 bases, in that order; junction bases with no gene match: 10. CDR3 size: 14 residues. The CDR3 nucleotides are TGTGCCAGCAGAGTACTAGCGGTGGGAGGCGAGCAGTACTTC. This translates into CASRVLAVGGEQYF.

The rearrangement uses TRBV30 and TRBJ1-5; perhaps TRBD1 as D (5 bases). V lost 1 base and J 5 bases, leaving 9 bases between the germline ends. Looked up from germline, CDR1 is GTSNPN and CDR2 is SVGIG (reference sequence). This CDR3 is built from 13 residues. CDR3: CAWSGTRDQPQHF. In nucleotides, the CDR3 is TGTGCCTGGAGTGGGACACGCGATCAGCCCCAGCATTTT.

This clone was observed once. The chain carries TRBV12-5 and TRBJ2-1; unclear D gene. The V and J ends lost 4 bases and 5 bases respectively, with 9 bases between them. The CDR3 is made up of 13 amino acids. Germline V lookup: CDR1 LGHNT, CDR2 FRNRAP. CDR3 bases: TGTGCTAGTGGTTCCGGGCAGAACAATGAGCAGTTCTTC. This codes for CASGSGQNNEQFF.

The chain recombines TRBV18 with TRBJ1-3; possibly TRBD1 for D (6 bases). CDR3 length: 16 residues. V dropped 3 bases and J dropped 0 bases, with 12 bases sitting between them. Germline V gene data show CDR1 as KGHSH and CDR2 as LQKENI. This CDR3 is CASSPPGGGSGNTIYF. The CDR3 DNA reads as TGTGCCAGCTCACCGCCCGGAGGGGGCTCTGGAAACACCATATATTTT.

This rearrangement joins TRBV27 to TRBJ2-3; D is uncertain. Trimming removed 3 bases at V and 14 bases at J, with 12 bases between. CDR3 size: 11 residues. In germline, CDR1 is MNHEY, CDR2 SMNVEV (reference sequence). This CDR3 reads CASSFLRAMYF. Written as DNA, the CDR3 is TGTGCCAGCAGTTTCTTAAGGGCCATGTATTTT.

The chain joins TRBV7-2 to TRBJ2-1; TRBD2 is a possible D gene (6 bases). The germline CDR1 and CDR2 sequences are SGHTA and FQGNSA. Trimming left V 5 bases short and J 5 bases short, with 16 bases between. The CDR3 runs 15 residues. The CDR3 DNA sequence: TGTGCCAGCAGCGCTGGAGGGGCTTTAAACAATGAGCAGTTCTTC. It yields the protein CASSAGGALNNEQFF.

This chain links TRBV15 with TRBJ2-3, with TRBD2 matching 10 bases. Germline V gives CDR1 LNHNV, CDR2 YYDKDF (reference sequence). The CDR3 sequence is 16 residues long. V shed 1 base and J 5 bases; nucleotides not matched to a gene: 6. CDR3 nucleotides: TGTGCCACCAGCAGAGGAACTAGCGGGGAGGGAGATACGCAGTATTTT. Translating gives CATSRGTSGEGDTQYF.

The V gene is TRBV5-3, the J gene TRBJ2-7; D is possibly TRBD1 or TRBD2 (5 bases each). TRBV5-3 is classed as an ORF, of uncertain function. With 5 bases removed from V and 3 bases from J, the gap between germline ends came to 18 bases. The CDR3 length is 15 residues. Written as DNA, the CDR3 is TGTGCCAGAAGTCTGGGGGAGTTTGGGTTCTACGAGCAGTACTTC. Its translation is CARSLGEFGFYEQYF.

The chain joins TRBV5-5 to TRBJ2-7; 7 nucleotides agree with TRBD1. Trimming at V came to 4 bases and at J to 2 bases, leaving 3 bases not matched to a gene. The germline V gene has CDR1 SGHKS and CDR2 YYEKEE (reference sequence). The CDR3 length is 13 residues. The DNA for the CDR3 is TGTGCCAGCAGCGAGGGGACAGCCTACGAGCAGTACTTC. As protein: CASSEGTAYEQYF.

The chain carries TRBV7-3 and TRBJ2-3, with D possibly being TRBD1 (6 bases). Germline V CDR1 and CDR2: SGHTA, FQGTGA. This CDR3 spans 14 amino acids. Trimming removed 4 bases from V and 2 bases from J, with 10 bases in between. The DNA of the CDR3 is TGTGCCAGCAGCTCCGGACAGTCCACAGATACGCAGTATTTT. This gives the protein CASSSGQSTDTQYF.

The gene calls are TRBV9 and TRBJ1-2; 8 nucleotides line up with TRBD1. The CDR3 consists of 15 residues. The germline V gene has CDR1 SGDLS and CDR2 YYNGEE. V trimming: 0 bases; J trimming: 3 bases; junction bases outside the gene matches: 4. CDR3 amino acids: CASSVGTGSHYGYTF. CDR3 sequence (DNA): TGTGCCAGCAGCGTAGGGACAGGGTCCCACTATGGCTACACCTTC.

The V gene is TRBV28, the J gene TRBJ1-2, with D maybe TRBD1 (5 bases). CDR3 length: 12 amino acids. V lost 6 bases to trimming and J lost 4 bases, with 9 bases between them. In germline, CDR1 is MDHEN, CDR2 SYDVKM. DNA of the CDR3: TGTGCCAGCAGGGTCAGGGCCTATGGCTACACCTTC. Translation gives CASRVRAYGYTF.

The CDR3 DNA sequence: TGTGCCTGGAGTAGGGCTGAAGCTTTCTTT. The encoded protein is CAWSRAEAFF. The V call is TRBV30, the J call TRBJ1-1, with D hard to call. Looked up from germline, CDR1 is GTSNPN and CDR2 is SVGIG (reference sequence). The ends were cut back, 2 bases at V and 6 bases at J, with 4 bases in the middle. The CDR3 runs 10 residues.

The V and J genes are TRBV5-1 and TRBJ2-3, with TRBD2 identical over 7 bases. Trimming removed 1 base from V and 3 bases from J; junction bases left unmatched: 2. The CDR3 is made up of 14 amino acids. The germline V gene has CDR1 SGHRS and CDR2 YFSETQ. CDR3 residues: CASSLRGDTDTQYF. The CDR3 DNA sequence: TGCGCCAGCAGCTTGCGGGGGGATACAGATACGCAGTATTTT.

Here the CDR3 DNA reads TGTGCCAGCAATCAGGGGCGGAGAGAGACCCAGTACTTC. As protein: CASNQGRRETQYF. The chain carries TRBV28 and TRBJ2-5; TRBD1 might be the D (6 bases). V was shortened by 7 bases and J by 4 bases, with 13 bases between the two germline ends. Per germline, CDR1 MDHEN and CDR2 SYDVKM. The CDR3 runs 13 residues.